This is a list of T cell receptor beta chains from one sample in a study of T-cell reconstitution after alpha-beta-depleted transplantation in children. TCRdb reprocessed the PCR reads with MiXCR, giving one entry per CDR3 protein. The sample consists of roughly 200,000 distinct CDR3 sequences, roughly 9.1% of them appearing once. Specimen: PBMCs, mostly from graft donor cells, collected 360 days after TCRalphabeta/CD19-depleted stem cell transplant. The origin of the receptors is a male patient aged 2-10 years who had a stem cell transplant for acute myeloid leukemia, so the T cells may come from the graft donor. Both conserved end residues are part of each CDR3. Fields, in order: V gene, clone size, D gene, J gene, CDR3 protein, CDR3 DNA. The D gene is left open where the match is weak. Clone size is shown for a subset of rows, as once, few, many or a class of expanded clone.

TRBV5-1	many	TRBD1	TRBJ2-3	CASSFGQDTDTQYF	TGCGCCAGCAGCTTCGGACAGGACACAGATACGCAGTATTTT
TRBV18	few	.	TRBJ2-7	CASSPQGRFGGQYF	TGTGCCAGCTCACCGCAGGGGAGATTCGGCGGGCAGTACTTC
TRBV4-3	many	.	TRBJ2-7	CASSQVKNPTYEQYF	TGCGCCAGCAGCCAAGTTAAGAACCCGACCTACGAGCAGTACTTC
TRBV4-1	many	TRBD1	TRBJ1-5	CASSQNTRGNNQPQHF	TGCGCCAGCAGCCAAAATACCAGGGGGAACAATCAGCCCCAGCATTTT
TRBV10-3	many	TRBD1	TRBJ2-3	CAGGTGADTQYF	TGTGCCGGGGGAACAGGGGCAGATACGCAGTATTTT
TRBV20-1	.	.	TRBJ2-5	CSAWDSQETQYF	TGCAGTGCCTGGGACTCCCAAGAGACCCAGTACTTC
TRBV20-1	many	TRBD1	TRBJ2-4	CSARDPLRQGEGLAKNIQYF	TGCAGTGCTAGGGACCCCCTTCGACAGGGCGAAGGCTTAGCCAAAAACATTCAGTACTTC
TRBV9	many	.	TRBJ1-6	CASSVERGEGSPLHF	TGTGCCAGCAGCGTAGAGCGGGGCGAGGGTTCACCCCTCCACTTT
TRBV7-8	few	TRBD1	TRBJ2-1	CASSRQGGSYNEQFF	TGTGCCAGCAGCCGACAGGGGGGATCCTACAATGAGCAGTTCTTC
TRBV7-9	many	TRBD2	TRBJ2-7	CASSPPSGRDYEQYF	TGTGCCAGCAGCCCCCCAAGCGGGAGGGACTACGAGCAGTACTTC
TRBV4-1	few	.	TRBJ2-7	CASSQGHGQGYEQYF	TGCGCCAGCAGCCAAGGTCACGGTCAGGGCTACGAGCAGTACTTC
TRBV29-1	.	.	TRBJ1-5	CSVEVGGNQPQHF	TGCAGCGTCGAAGTAGGGGGCAATCAGCCCCAGCATTTT
TRBV28	many	.	TRBJ2-2	CASSSPRIASANTGELFF	TGTGCCAGCAGTTCTCCTAGGATTGCTAGCGCTAACACCGGGGAGCTGTTTTTT
TRBV5-1	few	TRBD2	TRBJ2-1	CASSLSPLAANNEQFF	TGCGCCAGCAGCTTGAGTCCACTAGCGGCAAACAATGAGCAGTTCTTC
TRBV15	.	TRBD1	TRBJ1-2	CATSSRQGTYGYTF	TGTGCCACCAGCTCCAGACAGGGGACATATGGCTACACCTTC
TRBV5-6	few	.	TRBJ2-3	CASSLRGGGGTDTQYF	TGTGCCAGCAGCCTTCGAGGGGGCGGGGGAACAGATACGCAGTATTTT
TRBV5-1	many	.	TRBJ1-5	CASSPGLNNQPQHF	TGCGCCAGCAGCCCCGGACTGAACAATCAGCCCCAGCATTTT
TRBV18	.	.	TRBJ2-5	CASSALDLETQYF	TGTGCCAGCTCAGCACTTGATCTCGAGACCCAGTACTTC
TRBV5-1	.	.	TRBJ1-1	CASSFQRSLNTEAFF	TGCGCCAGCAGCTTTCAGCGATCGCTGAACACTGAAGCTTTCTTT
TRBV5-1	many	TRBD1	TRBJ2-1	CASSLAQGALSYNEQFF	TGCGCCAGCAGCTTGGCGCAGGGGGCTCTCTCCTACAATGAGCAGTTCTTC
TRBV12-3/TRBV12-4	.	.	TRBJ2-7	CASSRRSSSYEQYF	TGTGCCAGCAGCCGTAGGTCTAGCTCCTACGAGCAGTACTTC
TRBV5-1	.	.	TRBJ1-3	CACSLGAAWGSGNTIYF	TGCGCCTGCAGCCTGGGAGCAGCCTGGGGGTCTGGAAACACCATATATTTT
TRBV5-1	many	.	TRBJ2-7	CASSLVSGYEQYF	TGCGCCAGCAGCTTGGTCTCGGGCTACGAGCAGTACTTC
TRBV12-3/TRBV12-4	.	.	TRBJ2-5	CASSAGQRQETQYF	TGTGCCAGCAGCGCCGGCCAGCGCCAAGAGACCCAGTACTTC
TRBV5-1	many	TRBD1	TRBJ2-2	CASSLGRGQVNTGELFF	TGCGCCAGCAGCTTGGGCCGGGGACAGGTGAACACCGGGGAGCTGTTTTTT
TRBV25-1	many	TRBD1	TRBJ2-5	CASGDREWETQYF	TGTGCCAGCGGGGACAGGGAGTGGGAGACCCAGTACTTC
TRBV20-1	many	TRBD1	TRBJ1-2	CSALTGDYGYTF	TGCAGTGCCTTGACAGGGGACTATGGCTACACCTTC
TRBV12-3/TRBV12-4	few	.	TRBJ1-4	CASSLSPGGRGGKLFF	TGTGCCAGCAGTTTATCACCCGGAGGGAGGGGTGGAAAACTGTTTTTT